Below, 25 T cell receptor beta chains from the same sample are listed, as sequenced in a study of cytomegalovirus exposure and HLA in healthy donors. The PCR had 60 Vbeta and 13 Jbeta primers. Clones were read by immunoSEQ multiplex PCR, and TCRdb kept only the in-frame ones, dropping some. The sample has around 100,000 clones, and its top ten clones hold 5.5% to 8%. What was sequenced was PBMCs. The receptors here all came from a man between 40 and 49 years old in good health and CMV-seropositive.

CDR3 in amino acids: CASSLPGQGENEQYF. CDR3 bases: TGTGCCAGTTCCTTACCGGGACAGGGGGAGAACGAGCAGTACTTC. The rearrangement links TRBV2 to TRBJ2-7, with TRBD1 matching over 11 bases. CDR1 SNHLY and CDR2 FYNNEI come from the germline V gene. V lost 9 bases to trimming and J lost 5 bases; unmatched junction nucleotides: 12. The CDR3 spans 15 residues. The full variable domain, in which reference TRBV2 and TRBJ2-7 provide the parts outside the CDR3, is EPEVTQTPSHQVTQMGQEVILRCVPISNHLYFYWYRQILGQKVEFLVSFYNNEISEKSEIFDDQFSVERPDGSNFTLKIRSTKLEDSAMYFCASSLPGQGENEQYFGPGTRLTVT.

As DNA, the CDR3 is TGTGCCAGCAGCTATAGAGGACTAGCGGGAAAGGGAGAGCAGTTCTTC. Amino acid sequence: CASSYRGLAGKGEQFF. This chain joins TRBV9 and TRBJ2-1, with 12 nucleotides matching TRBD2. CDR3 length: 16 residues. Germline CDR1 reads SGDLS; CDR2 reads YYNGEE. With 4 bases clipped from V and 10 bases from J, the junction kept 12 bases outside the gene matches.

The rearrangement uses TRBV5-1 and TRBJ2-2; 14 positions match TRBD2. Trimming removed 3 bases from V and 5 bases from J; junction bases left unmatched: 6. CDR1 and CDR2 (germline): SGHRS, YFSETQ. The CDR3 length is 17 residues. In DNA, the CDR3 is TGCGCCAGCAGCTCAGGACTAGCGGGAGGACGGACCGGGGAGCTGTTTTTT. The encoded protein is CASSSGLAGGRTGELFF.

The chain is built from TRBV27 and TRBJ2-7; tentative D call: TRBD2 (6 bases). V was clipped by 6 bases and J by 2 bases, with 11 bases between them. This CDR3 spans 13 amino acids. The germline V gene encodes CDR1 MNHEY and CDR2 SMNVEV (reference sequence). CDR3 sequence: CASRRDATYEQYF. The DNA of the CDR3 is TGTGCCAGCAGGCGGGATGCTACCTACGAGCAGTACTTC.

The gene calls are TRBV7-2 and TRBJ2-7, with 9 bases that match TRBD1. Per germline, CDR1 SGHTA and CDR2 FQGNSA. The CDR3 is 15 amino acids. V lost 2 bases and J lost 5; bases outside the gene matches: 7. CDR3 loop: CASSLLGTGLDEQYF. Written as DNA, the CDR3 is TGTGCCAGCAGCTTATTGGGGACAGGGCTGGACGAGCAGTACTTC.

DNA of the CDR3: TGTGCCAGCAGTGATCCACTAGCTTGCGGGAGAGAAACAGATACGCAGTATTTT. This codes for CASSDPLACGRETDTQYF. This chain joins TRBV6-4 and TRBJ2-3, with 7 bases lining up with TRBD2. CDR1 MRHNA and CDR2 SNTAGT come from the germline V gene. Unmatched junction bases numbered 15, after V lost 3 bases and J lost 3 bases. The CDR3 runs 18 residues.

Concerning this clone itself: Germline and junction disagree at one end, which may indicate a read error. The V call is TRBV6-1, the J call TRBJ1-2, with 11 bases identical to TRBD1. The CDR3 covers 11 residues. Germline V gives CDR1 MNHNS, CDR2 SASEGT. DNA of the CDR3: TGTGCCAGCAGTGAACTAGGACAGGGGGCGTTC. Its protein product is CASSELGQGAF.

The chain has TRBV27 and TRBJ1-2; 7 bases match TRBD1. Germline V CDR1 and CDR2: MNHEY, SMNVEV (reference sequence). After removal of 5 bases from V and 0 bases from J, the junction contained 3 bases not matched to a gene. The CDR3 extends over 14 amino acids. CDR3 DNA sequence: TGTGCCAGCAGTGAGGACAGGACTAACTATGGCTACACCTTC. Protein sequence: CASSEDRTNYGYTF.

For this clone: The sample carries other DNA sequences with the same CDR3. The rearrangement uses TRBV5-1 and TRBJ2-3, with 9 nucleotides matching TRBD2. Germline lookup yields CDR1 SGHRS and CDR2 YFSETQ. The CDR3 contains 15 residues. Unmatched junction bases numbered 0, after V lost 1 base and J lost 0 bases. CDR3 DNA: TGCGCCAGCAGCTTGACTAGCGGGAGCACAGATACGCAGTATTTT. It is translated as CASSLTSGSTDTQYF.

As to this clone: This specimen includes other DNA sequences encoding the same CDR3. The chain joins TRBV28 to TRBJ1-2, with 10 bases lining up with TRBD1. This CDR3 spans 14 amino acids. The germline CDR1 and CDR2 sequences are MDHEN and SYDVKM. Trimming cost V 5 bases and J 4 bases; bases outside gene matches: 4. The CDR3 DNA reads TGTGCCAGCAGTCCAAGGACAGGGGGCTATGGCTACACCTTC. It is translated as CASSPRTGGYGYTF.

As for this clone: At one end, the junction sequence differs from germline, possibly due to a read error. This chain connects TRBV7-7 to TRBJ2-2; 8 nucleotides align to TRBD1. The length of the CDR3 is 16 residues. Germline V gives CDR1 SSHAT, CDR2 FNYEAQ (reference sequence). CDR3 sequence reads: CASSPPGGMGPGELFF. DNA of the CDR3: TGTGCTAGCAGCCCGCCAGGGGGCATGGGACCCGGGGAGCTGTTTTTT.

In DNA form, the CDR3 reads TGCGCCAGCAGCTGGGACAGGGTTTACGAGCAGTACTTC. Amino acids: CASSWDRVYEQYF. This chain connects TRBV5-1 to TRBJ2-7, with 9 nucleotides matching TRBD1. The CDR3 length is 13 residues. J was trimmed by 4 bases and V by 3 bases; bases with no gene match: 2. Germline CDR1 SGHRS, CDR2 YFSETQ.

The rearrangement links TRBV28 to TRBJ1-5; maybe TRBD1 (5 bases). The CDR3 is 15 residues long. Germline values: CDR1 MDHEN, CDR2 SYDVKM. V shed 0 bases and J shed 3 bases, with 9 bases lying between them. CDR3 sequence: CASSLWQGLNQPQHF. In DNA form, the CDR3 reads TGTGCCAGCAGTTTATGGCAGGGACTCAATCAGCCCCAGCATTTT.

The V call is TRBV7-2, the J call TRBJ1-1; D ambiguous. Trimming cost V 6 bases and J 2 bases, with 13 bases left between them. The CDR3 runs to 14 residues. In germline, CDR1 is SGHTA, CDR2 FQGNSA. The CDR3 DNA reads as TGTGCCAGCAGTGTAGACATCAGAAACACTGAAGCTTTCTTT. Its translation is CASSVDIRNTEAFF.

The gene calls are TRBV4-1 and TRBJ2-1; D perhaps matches TRBD1 (5 bases). V gave up 4 bases and J gave up 5 bases, with 15 bases separating them. The V gene's germline CDR1 is MGHRA and CDR2 YSYEKL. The CDR3 contains 15 residues. CDR3 region: CASSPHPDSDNEQFF. For the CDR3, the DNA is TGCGCCAGCAGCCCCCATCCCGACAGCGACAATGAGCAGTTCTTC.

J is TRBJ1-5 and V is TRBV27; D is ambiguous. This CDR3 comprises 15 residues. Per germline, CDR1 MNHEY and CDR2 SMNVEV (reference sequence). The V gene lost 3 bases and the J gene lost 0 bases, with 9 bases spanning the gap. CDR3 in DNA: TGTGCCAGCAGTTTGTATAGAGCTAGCAATCAGCCCCAGCATTTT. It translates to CASSLYRASNQPQHF.

The chain carries TRBV5-6 and TRBJ2-7; the match to TRBD2 covers 8 bases. The germline CDR1 and CDR2 sequences are SGHDT and YYEEEE. The CDR3 runs 14 residues. J lost 4 bases, V lost 4 bases, and 7 bases had no gene match. In DNA form, the CDR3 reads TGTGCCAGCAGCCGGAGCGGGAGCCCGTACGAGCAGTACTTC. It yields the protein CASSRSGSPYEQYF.

The rearrangement uses TRBV7-9 and TRBJ1-4, with 8 positions matching TRBD1. Germline trimming cut 0 bases from V and 8 bases from J; bases unmatched to any gene: 5. This CDR3 contains 15 residues. Germline-derived CDR1 and CDR2 are SEHNR and FQNEAQ (reference sequence). The CDR3 loop reads CASSLAGTGGEKLFF. The CDR3 DNA is TGTGCCAGCAGCTTAGCCGGGACAGGTGGCGAAAAACTGTTTTTT.

On this clone: Within the sample, other DNA sequences also encode this same CDR3. The chain combines TRBV30 with TRBJ1-2; D call uncertain. This CDR3 is 13 amino acids long. V was trimmed by 3 bases and J by 2 bases, leaving 10 bases between them. CDR1 GTSNPN and CDR2 SVGIG come from the germline V gene (reference sequence). CDR3 residues: CAWSRTTNYGYTF. As DNA, the CDR3 is TGTGCCTGGAGCCGAACTACGAACTATGGCTACACCTTC. The full variable domain, in which reference TRBV30 and TRBJ1-2 provide the parts outside the CDR3, is SQTIHQWPATLVQPVGSPLSLECTVEGTSNPNLYWYRQAAGRGLQLLFYSVGIGQISSEVPQNLSASRPQDRQFILSSKKLLLSDSGFYLCAWSRTTNYGYTFGSGTRLTVV.

J is TRBJ2-7 and V is TRBV6-5; D is perhaps TRBD2 (5 bases). CDR3 length: 14 residues. Germline CDR1 reads MNHEY; CDR2 reads SVGAGI. The V end lost 0 bases, the J end lost 0 bases, and 6 bases lay between the germline ends. CDR3 in DNA: TGTGCCAGCAGTTACTCGGGGAGCTCCTACGAGCAGTACTTC. Translation: CASSYSGSSYEQYF.

The V gene is TRBV5-1, the J gene TRBJ2-2; D possibly corresponds to TRBD1 (6 bases). Deletions cut 1 base from V and 6 bases from J, with 7 bases between. This CDR3 is 13 amino acids long. Germline CDR1 is SGHRS and CDR2 is YFSETQ. The CDR3 spells CASSLQGPGELFF. The CDR3 coding sequence is TGCGCCAGCAGCTTGCAGGGGCCCGGGGAGCTGTTTTTT.

The chain combines TRBV29-1 with TRBJ1-2; no clear D. The V and J ends lost 4 bases and 8 bases respectively, with 11 bases between them. The CDR3 covers 11 residues. Germline V lookup: CDR1 SQVTM, CDR2 ANQGSEA. As DNA, the CDR3 is TGCAGCGTTGTATACAGCCGCGGCTACACCTTC. It translates to CSVVYSRGYTF.

The rearrangement uses TRBV6-5 and TRBJ1-1; TRBD1 is a possible D gene (6 bases). V lost 6 bases, J lost 1 base, and 9 bases lay in between. The germline CDR1 and CDR2 sequences are MNHEY and SVGAGI. This CDR3 contains 13 residues. CDR3 sequence reads: CASRQGQNTEAFF. In DNA form, the CDR3 reads TGTGCCAGCAGACAGGGACAGAACACTGAAGCTTTCTTT.

The V gene is TRBV6-5, the J gene TRBJ1-2, with 11 bases fitting TRBD1. The ends lost 5 bases at V and 7 bases at J; junction bases unmatched: 6. The CDR3 has 14 amino acids. Germline V gene data show CDR1 as MNHEY and CDR2 as SVGAGI. CDR3: CASSRTGGGGGYTF. In DNA, the CDR3 is TGTGCCAGCAGTAGGACAGGGGGCGGAGGTGGCTACACCTTC.

V and J are TRBV6-5 and TRBJ2-3; D not certain. Germline loops: CDR1 MNHEY, CDR2 SVGAGI. V gave up 0 bases and J gave up 10 bases, with 14 bases separating them. The length of the CDR3 is 14 residues. In nucleotides, the CDR3 is TGTGCCAGCAGTTACTCGACGAGCGCGTTGTCGCAGTATTTT. Translated: CASSYSTSALSQYF.